This entry lists 9 T cell receptor beta chains sequenced from one sample in a study of shared clonotypes between healthy human individuals. Measured with immunoSEQ multiplex PCR; TCRdb has only the in-frame clones, and not every one. The sample contains approximately 1,000,000 clones, approximately 77% of which appear only once. Material for sequencing was memory CD4+ T cells from PBMCs. The subset here: CD45RA-negative fraction. The source of these receptors is a man aged 18 to 30 in good health. Some clones in this sample may be carry-over from other donors' samples.

At least ten counts were recorded for this clone. The J gene is TRBJ2-5, the V gene TRBV7-2; possibly TRBD1 or TRBD2 for D (5 bases each). Germline V gene lookup returns CDR1 SGHTA and CDR2 FQGNSA. This CDR3 comprises 15 residues. Deletions cut 5 bases from V and 5 bases from J, with 18 bases between. The CDR3 DNA is TGTGCCAGCAGCCCAATGCTTCGCGAGGGGGAGACCCAGTACTTC. Residues: CASSPMLREGETQYF.

Many counts were recorded for this clone. This chain connects TRBV19 to TRBJ2-3, with D possibly called TRBD1 or TRBD2 (5 bases each). Germline-derived CDR1 and CDR2 are LNHDA and SQIVND (reference sequence). CDR3 length: 16 residues. Trimming removed 5 bases at V and 0 bases at J, with 15 bases between. The CDR3 region has the DNA TGTGCCAGTAGTGACTACCTCCGGACAAGCACAGATACGCAGTATTTT. Residues: CASSDYLRTSTDTQYF.

This rearrangement joins TRBV5-1 to TRBJ2-5; 12 bases are shared with TRBD2. This CDR3 comprises 16 residues. CDR1 SGHRS and CDR2 YFSETQ come from the germline V gene. The trim removed 4 bases at V and 1 base at J, leaving 5 bases unmatched. For the CDR3, the DNA is TGCGCCAGCAGCATACTAGCGGGAGGCTCCCAAGAGACCCAGTACTTC. It yields the protein CASSILAGGSQETQYF.

The table lists this clone with a few counts. The V call is TRBV30, the J call TRBJ1-1; D unclear. CDR3 length: 12 residues. Trimming cost V 5 bases and J 0 bases, with 7 bases left between them. Germline-derived CDR1 and CDR2 are GTSNPN and SVGIG (reference sequence). CDR3 nucleotide sequence: TGTGCCTGGGGGAGCATGAACACTGAAGCTTTCTTT. This sequence encodes CAWGSMNTEAFF.

CDR3 nucleotides: TGTGCCAGCAGCTTCGGCCCCGGGACTAGTCCTGGTGAGCAGTTCTTC. This encodes CASSFGPGTSPGEQFF. The rearrangement joins TRBV11-2 to TRBJ2-1; TRBD2 matches at 8 bases. The CDR3 runs 16 residues. V shed 3 bases, J shed 9 bases, and the junction held 13 bases outside the gene matches. Looked up from germline, CDR1 is SGHAT and CDR2 is FQNNGV.

The chain uses TRBV6-6 and TRBJ2-1; 8 positions match TRBD1. With 5 bases clipped from V and 7 bases from J, the junction kept 10 bases outside the gene matches. The CDR3 has 15 amino acids. The germline V gene encodes CDR1 MNHNY and CDR2 SVGAGI (reference sequence). The CDR3 here is CASSTGTGFRNEQFF. For the CDR3, the DNA is TGTGCCAGCAGTACTGGGACAGGTTTTAGGAATGAGCAGTTCTTC.

The V call is TRBV28, the J call TRBJ2-3; D call uncertain. V shed 6 bases and J shed 5 bases, with 9 bases lying between them. In germline, CDR1 is MDHEN, CDR2 SYDVKM. The CDR3 has 12 amino acids. The CDR3 nucleotides are TGTGCCAGCAGCTTTTCTCGAGATACGCAGTATTTT. It yields the protein CASSFSRDTQYF.

This clone occurred a few times. The rearrangement uses TRBV5-1 and TRBJ2-7; 11 bases line up with TRBD1. V shed 4 bases and J 6 bases; nucleotides not matched to a gene: 9. Germline lookup yields CDR1 SGHRS and CDR2 YFSETQ. CDR3 length: 15 amino acids. Here the CDR3 reads CASSPTYGTGGEQYF. In DNA, the CDR3 is TGCGCCAGCAGCCCGACTTATGGGACAGGGGGCGAGCAGTACTTC.

The genes are TRBV5-6 and TRBJ1-6, with 7 nucleotides matching TRBD1. In germline, CDR1 is SGHDT, CDR2 YYEEEE. With 1 base clipped from V and 0 bases from J, the junction kept 10 bases outside the gene matches. The CDR3 is 19 amino acids. CDR3 in DNA: TGTGCCAGCAGCTTGCCCTCCGGGACAGCTAGCTCCTATAATTCACCCCTCCACTTT. Encoded protein: CASSLPSGTASSYNSPLHF.